These 9 T cell receptor beta chains share one sample of origin, sequenced in a study of long-term antiretroviral therapy in people with HIV (dated by TCRdb to the early 2020s). The immunoSEQ hsTCRB v3.0 assay was used at survey level resolution to sequence the TRB variable region. TCRdb's version of the immuneACCESS table is confined to in-frame rearrangements and falls short of the full clone set. An unresolved V gene accounts for under half of the shortfall where checked; the remainder is of unknown origin. This sample is represented by 15,000 or so clones; 88% of them were singletons. Jointly, the top ten make up more than 10% of the sample. This sample comprised unsorted PBMCs, obtained 0.7 years before starting antiretroviral therapy. The receptor set was obtained from a middle-aged man with HIV.

V gene TRBV4-3 combines with J gene TRBJ2-7; TRBD1 aligns across 7 bases. Germline loops: CDR1 LGHNA, CDR2 YSLEER. The V segment lost 2 bases and the J segment 2 bases; nucleotides outside the gene matches: 12. This CDR3 region has 17 residues. The CDR3 region is CASSQQAGTEAPYEQYF. The CDR3 DNA follows: TGCGCCAGCAGCCAACAGGCAGGGACAGAGGCACCCTACGAGCAGTACTTC.

V and J are TRBV11-3 and TRBJ2-7; D is possibly TRBD1 (5 bases). Germline-derived CDR1 and CDR2 are SGHNT and YENEEA. This CDR3 has 14 residues. The germline V and J ends were trimmed by 5 bases and 4 bases, with 15 bases remaining between them. DNA of the CDR3: TGTGCCAGCAGCCTCGGACATCGAGAGTACGAGCAGTACTTC. Translating gives CASSLGHREYEQYF.

The chain links TRBV30 to TRBJ1-2; maybe TRBD1 (5 bases). The CDR3 spans 14 residues. The V and J ends lost 0 bases and 2 bases respectively, with 10 bases between them. Germline V gene sequence: CDR1 GTSNPN, CDR2 SVGIG (reference sequence). The CDR3 is CAWSVGAQNYGYTF. The CDR3 DNA sequence: TGTGCCTGGAGTGTAGGGGCACAGAACTATGGCTACACCTTC.

This chain uses TRBV5-1 with TRBJ1-1; TRBD1 agrees at 7 bases. The V segment lost 4 bases and the J segment 0 bases; nucleotides outside the gene matches: 15. The CDR3 has 18 residues. Per the germline V gene, CDR1 is SGHRS and CDR2 is YFSETQ. The CDR3: CASSPATDRQVMNTEAFF. The CDR3 DNA follows: TGCGCCAGCAGCCCCGCAACGGACAGGCAGGTAATGAACACTGAAGCTTTCTTT.

The chain is built from TRBV6-6 and TRBJ2-3; TRBD2 matches at 7 bases. The CDR3 runs to 16 residues. The V and J ends lost 5 bases and 1 base, in that order; junction bases with no gene match: 9. Germline loops: CDR1 MNHNY, CDR2 SVGAGI (reference sequence). CDR3 sequence (DNA): TGTGCCAGCAGTCCCTTACGGCTAGCGGGCACAGATACGCAGTATTTT. Amino acids: CASSPLRLAGTDTQYF.

This chain connects TRBV6-6 to TRBJ2-3; TRBD1 agrees at 9 bases. The CDR3 extends over 16 amino acids. CDR1 is MNHNY, CDR2 SVGAGI, per germline (reference sequence). The trim removed 2 bases at V and 6 bases at J, leaving 9 bases unmatched. In nucleotides, the CDR3 is TGTGCCAGCAGTTACCAGGGACAGGGAATATTGGATACGCAGTATTTT. Amino acid sequence: CASSYQGQGILDTQYF.

The chain has TRBV10-3 and TRBJ2-7, with TRBD1 as a possible D gene (6 bases). Trimming took 2 bases from V and 0 from J, leaving 14 bases between them. Germline-derived CDR1 and CDR2 are ENHRY and SYGVKD. The CDR3 consists of 16 residues. The CDR3 nucleotides are TGTGCCATCAGTGAGGTCTTACAGGGATACTCCTACGAGCAGTACTTC. As protein: CAISEVLQGYSYEQYF.

The V gene is TRBV27, the J gene TRBJ2-5; 11 bases are a match to TRBD2. Germline-derived CDR1 and CDR2 are MNHEY and SMNVEV (reference sequence). This CDR3 comprises 16 residues. Losses at the gene ends were 5 bases for V and 1 base for J; bases not matched to a gene: 6. The CDR3 protein is CASSAIGTSGQETQYF. The CDR3 nucleotides are TGTGCCAGCAGTGCTATAGGGACTAGCGGCCAAGAGACCCAGTACTTC.

The chain is built from TRBV19 and TRBJ2-4; D gene ambiguous. Per the germline V gene, CDR1 is LNHDA and CDR2 is SQIVND (reference sequence). This CDR3 is built from 16 residues. Trimming took 4 bases from V and 0 from J, leaving 13 bases between them. CDR3 sequence reads: CASSSARWGAKNIQYF. The CDR3 DNA sequence: TGTGCCAGTAGTAGCGCTCGGTGGGGAGCCAAAAACATTCAGTACTTC.